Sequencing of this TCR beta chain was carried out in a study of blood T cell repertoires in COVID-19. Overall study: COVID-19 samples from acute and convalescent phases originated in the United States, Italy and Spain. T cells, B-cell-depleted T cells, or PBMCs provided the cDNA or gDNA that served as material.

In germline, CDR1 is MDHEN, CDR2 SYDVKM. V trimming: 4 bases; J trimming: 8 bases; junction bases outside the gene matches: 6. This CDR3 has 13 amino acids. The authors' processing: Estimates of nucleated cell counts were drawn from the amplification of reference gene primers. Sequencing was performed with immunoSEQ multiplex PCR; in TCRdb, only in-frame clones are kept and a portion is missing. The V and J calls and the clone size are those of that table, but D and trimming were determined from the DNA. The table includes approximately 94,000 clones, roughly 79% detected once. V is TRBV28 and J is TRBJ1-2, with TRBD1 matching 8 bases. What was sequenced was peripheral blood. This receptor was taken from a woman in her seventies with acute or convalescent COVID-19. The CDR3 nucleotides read TGTGCCAGCAGTTCCAGGGGGCGTCGAGGCTACACCTTC. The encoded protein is CASSSRGRRGYTF.